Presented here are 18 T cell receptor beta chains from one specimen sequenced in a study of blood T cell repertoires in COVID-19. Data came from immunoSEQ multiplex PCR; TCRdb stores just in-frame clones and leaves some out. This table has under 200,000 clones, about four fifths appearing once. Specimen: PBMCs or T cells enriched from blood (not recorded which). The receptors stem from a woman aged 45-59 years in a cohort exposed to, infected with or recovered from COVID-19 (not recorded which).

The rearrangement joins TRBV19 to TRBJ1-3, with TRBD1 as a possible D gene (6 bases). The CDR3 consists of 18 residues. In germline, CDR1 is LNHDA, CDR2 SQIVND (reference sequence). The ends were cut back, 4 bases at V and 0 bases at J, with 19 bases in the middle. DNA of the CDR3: TGTGCCAGTAGTACCCCCTGGGACACTGTGTTCTCTGGAAACACCATATATTTT. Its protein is CASSTPWDTVFSGNTIYF.

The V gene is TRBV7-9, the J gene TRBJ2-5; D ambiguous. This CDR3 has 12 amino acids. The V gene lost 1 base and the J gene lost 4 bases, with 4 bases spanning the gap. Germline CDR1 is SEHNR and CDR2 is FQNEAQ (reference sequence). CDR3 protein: CASSLVAETQYF. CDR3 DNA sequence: TGTGCCAGCAGCTTAGTAGCAGAGACCCAGTACTTC.

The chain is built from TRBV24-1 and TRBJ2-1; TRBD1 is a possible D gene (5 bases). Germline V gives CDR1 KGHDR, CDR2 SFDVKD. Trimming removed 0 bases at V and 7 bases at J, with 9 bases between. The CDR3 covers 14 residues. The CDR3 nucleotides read TGTGCCACCAGTGATTTGAGGGGTGCGAATGAGCAGTTCTTC. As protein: CATSDLRGANEQFF.

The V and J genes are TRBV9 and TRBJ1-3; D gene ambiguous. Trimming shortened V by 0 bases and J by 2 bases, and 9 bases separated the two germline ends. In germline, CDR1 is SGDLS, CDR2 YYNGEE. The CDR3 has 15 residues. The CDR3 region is CASSVALAAGNTIYF. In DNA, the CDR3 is TGTGCCAGCAGCGTAGCGCTGGCGGCTGGAAACACCATATATTTT.

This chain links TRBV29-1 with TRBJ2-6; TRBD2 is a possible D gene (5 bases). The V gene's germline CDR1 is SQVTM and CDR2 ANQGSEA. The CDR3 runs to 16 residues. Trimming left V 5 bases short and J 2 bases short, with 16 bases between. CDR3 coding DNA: TGCAGCGTTCTCAATAGGAGAGGGACTGGGGCCAACGTCCTGACTTTC. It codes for CSVLNRRGTGANVLTF.

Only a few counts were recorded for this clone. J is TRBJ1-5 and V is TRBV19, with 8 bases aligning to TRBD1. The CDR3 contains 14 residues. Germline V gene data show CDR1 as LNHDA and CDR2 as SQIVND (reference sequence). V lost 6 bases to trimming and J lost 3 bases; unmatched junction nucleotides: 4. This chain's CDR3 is CASRGTGTNQPQHF. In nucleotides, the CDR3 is TGTGCCAGTAGGGGGACAGGAACCAATCAGCCCCAGCATTTT.

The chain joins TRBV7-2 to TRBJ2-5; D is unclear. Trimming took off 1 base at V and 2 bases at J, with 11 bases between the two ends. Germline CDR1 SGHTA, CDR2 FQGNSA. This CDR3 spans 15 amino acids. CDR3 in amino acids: CASSLETAPQETQYF. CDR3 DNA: TGTGCCAGCAGCTTAGAGACTGCCCCACAAGAGACCCAGTACTTC.

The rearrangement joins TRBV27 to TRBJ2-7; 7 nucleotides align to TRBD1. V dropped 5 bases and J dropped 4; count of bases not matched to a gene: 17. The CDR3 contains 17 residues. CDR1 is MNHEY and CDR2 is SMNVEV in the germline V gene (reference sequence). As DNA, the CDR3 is TGTGCCAGCAGTCCCATGATTATCACCGACAGGGCATACGAGCAGTACTTC. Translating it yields CASSPMIITDRAYEQYF.

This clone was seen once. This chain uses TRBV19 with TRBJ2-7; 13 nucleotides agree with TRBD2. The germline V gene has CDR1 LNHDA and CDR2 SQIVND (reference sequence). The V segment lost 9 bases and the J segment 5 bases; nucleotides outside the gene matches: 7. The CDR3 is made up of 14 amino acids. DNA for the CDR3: TGTGCCAGCAGACTAGCGGGGGGTTCCAACGAGCAGTACTTC. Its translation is CASRLAGGSNEQYF.

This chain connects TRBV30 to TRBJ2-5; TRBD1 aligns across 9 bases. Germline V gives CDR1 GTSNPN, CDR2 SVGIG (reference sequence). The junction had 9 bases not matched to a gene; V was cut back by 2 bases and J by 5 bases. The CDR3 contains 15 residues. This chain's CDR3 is CAWSPKLTGGETQYF. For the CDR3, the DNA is TGTGCCTGGAGTCCCAAACTGACAGGGGGGGAGACCCAGTACTTC.

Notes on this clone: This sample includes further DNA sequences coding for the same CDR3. CDR3: CASRTSGPSYNEQFF. Here the CDR3 DNA reads TGTGCCAGTAGGACCAGCGGGCCGTCCTACAATGAGCAGTTCTTC. The rearrangement uses TRBV19 and TRBJ2-1; tentative D call: TRBD2 (6 bases). Trimming removed 6 bases from V and 1 base from J, with 13 bases in between. The CDR3 length is 15 residues. CDR1 is LNHDA and CDR2 is SQIVND in the germline V gene (reference sequence). The whole variable domain, remainder taken from reference TRBV19 and TRBJ2-1, is DGGITQSPKYLFRKEGQNVTLSCEQNLNHDAMYWYRQDPGQGLRLIYYSQIVNDFQKGDIAEGYSVSREKKESFPLTVTSAQKNPTAFYLCASRTSGPSYNEQFFGPGTRLTVL.

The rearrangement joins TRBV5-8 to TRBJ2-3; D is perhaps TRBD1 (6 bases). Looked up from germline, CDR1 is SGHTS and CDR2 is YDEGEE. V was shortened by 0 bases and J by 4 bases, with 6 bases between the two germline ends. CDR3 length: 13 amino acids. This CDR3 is CASSLGGPDTQYF. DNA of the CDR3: TGTGCCAGCAGCTTGGGGGGGCCAGATACGCAGTATTTT. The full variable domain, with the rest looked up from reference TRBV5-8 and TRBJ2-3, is EAGVTQSPTHLIKTRGQQATLRCSPISGHTSVYWYQQALGLGLQFLLWYDEGEERNRGNFPPRFSGRQFPNYSSELNVNALELEDSALYLCASSLGGPDTQYFGPGTRLTVL.

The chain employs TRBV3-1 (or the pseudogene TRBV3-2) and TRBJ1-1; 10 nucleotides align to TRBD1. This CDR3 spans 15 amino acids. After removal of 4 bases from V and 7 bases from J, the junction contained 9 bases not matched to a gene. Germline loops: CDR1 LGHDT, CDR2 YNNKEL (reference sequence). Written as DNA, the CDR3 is TGTGCCAGCAGCCCGCATGGACAGGGGGTCGGTGAAGCTTTCTTT. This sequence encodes CASSPHGQGVGEAFF.

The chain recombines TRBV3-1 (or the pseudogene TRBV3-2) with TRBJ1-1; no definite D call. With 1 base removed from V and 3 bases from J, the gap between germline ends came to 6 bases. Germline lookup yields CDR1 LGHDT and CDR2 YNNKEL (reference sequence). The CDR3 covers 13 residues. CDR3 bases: TGTGCCAGCAGCCAAGTGCGTGACACTGAAGCTTTCTTT. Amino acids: CASSQVRDTEAFF.

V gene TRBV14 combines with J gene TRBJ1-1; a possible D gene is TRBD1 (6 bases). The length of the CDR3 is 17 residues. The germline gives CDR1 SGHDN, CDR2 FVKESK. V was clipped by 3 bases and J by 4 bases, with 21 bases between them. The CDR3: CASSHTQGFDWGTEAFF. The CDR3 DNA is TGTGCCAGCAGCCATACACAGGGTTTTGATTGGGGCACTGAAGCTTTCTTT.

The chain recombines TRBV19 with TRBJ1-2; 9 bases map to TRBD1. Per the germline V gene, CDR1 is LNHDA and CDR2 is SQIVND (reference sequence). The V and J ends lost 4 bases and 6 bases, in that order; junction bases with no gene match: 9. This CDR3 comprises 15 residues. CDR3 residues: CASSTPGQGVDGYTF. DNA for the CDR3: TGTGCCAGTAGTACACCGGGACAGGGTGTTGATGGCTACACCTTC.

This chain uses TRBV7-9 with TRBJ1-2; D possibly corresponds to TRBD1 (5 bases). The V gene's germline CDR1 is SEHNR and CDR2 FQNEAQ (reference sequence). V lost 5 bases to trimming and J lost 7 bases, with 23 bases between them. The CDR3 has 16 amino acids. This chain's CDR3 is CASSRVKGLLQSGYTF. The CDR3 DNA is TGTGCCAGCAGCCGCGTAAAGGGACTTCTTCAATCTGGCTACACCTTC. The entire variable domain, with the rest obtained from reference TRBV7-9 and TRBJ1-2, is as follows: DTGVSQNPRHKITKRGQNVTFRCDPISEHNRLYWYRQTLGQGPEFLTYFQNEAQLEKSRLLSDRFSAERPKGSFSTLEIQRTEQGDSAMYLCASSRVKGLLQSGYTFGSGTRLTVV.

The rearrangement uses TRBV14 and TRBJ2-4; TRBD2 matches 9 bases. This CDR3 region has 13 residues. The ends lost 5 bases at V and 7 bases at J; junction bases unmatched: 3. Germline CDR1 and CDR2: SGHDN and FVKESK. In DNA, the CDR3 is TGTGCCAGCAGCAGGACTAGCGAGAACATTCAGTACTTC. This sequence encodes CASSRTSENIQYF.